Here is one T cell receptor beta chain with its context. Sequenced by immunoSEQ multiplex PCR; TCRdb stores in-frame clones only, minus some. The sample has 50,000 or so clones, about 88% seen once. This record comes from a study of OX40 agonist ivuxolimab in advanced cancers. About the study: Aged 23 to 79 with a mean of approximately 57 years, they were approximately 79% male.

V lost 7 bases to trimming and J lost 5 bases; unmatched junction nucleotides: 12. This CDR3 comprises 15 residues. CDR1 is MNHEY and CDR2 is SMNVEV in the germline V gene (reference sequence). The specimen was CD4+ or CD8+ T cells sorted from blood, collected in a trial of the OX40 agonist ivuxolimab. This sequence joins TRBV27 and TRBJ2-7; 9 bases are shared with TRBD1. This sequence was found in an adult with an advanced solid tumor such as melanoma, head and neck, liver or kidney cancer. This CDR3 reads CASIPGGQGPHEQYF. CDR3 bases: TGTGCCAGCATACCCGGGGGACAGGGTCCCCACGAGCAGTACTTC.